The 12 T cell receptor beta chains presented below share a single source sample, sequenced in a study of cytomegalovirus exposure and HLA in healthy donors. Using immunoSEQ multiplex PCR, the repertoire was profiled, and TCRdb retains in-frame clones only, with some absent. The table includes under 75,000 clones, over 80% detected once. The sequenced sample was PBMCs. These receptors were obtained from a man aged 25-45 years in good health and CMV-seronegative.

The J gene is TRBJ2-1, the V gene TRBV5-1; TRBD2 matches at 11 bases. The germline V gene encodes CDR1 SGHRS and CDR2 YFSETQ. Unmatched junction bases numbered 4, after V lost 9 bases and J lost 2 bases. The CDR3 runs to 14 residues. The CDR3, as DNA: TGCGCCACAAGTAGCGGGGGGGCCTACAATGAGCAGTTCTTC. Its protein product is CATSSGGAYNEQFF.

The J gene is TRBJ1-2, the V gene TRBV27, with 7 bases that match TRBD1. The CDR3 loop spans 14 amino acids. Germline V CDR1 and CDR2: MNHEY, SMNVEV (reference sequence). J gave up 2 bases and V 6 bases, and 6 bases lay outside the gene matches. The CDR3: CASRMRTGNYGYTF. The CDR3 nucleotides are TGTGCCAGCAGAATGAGGACAGGCAACTATGGCTACACCTTC.

CDR3 sequence: CASSPRVDNTEAFF. Written as DNA, the CDR3 is TGTGCCAGCAGCCCCAGGGTGGATAACACTGAAGCTTTCTTT. The chain uses TRBV11-2 and TRBJ1-1, with D tentatively TRBD1 (5 bases). The CDR3 has 14 amino acids. V lost 5 bases and J 2 bases, leaving 12 bases between the germline ends. Germline CDR1 SGHAT, CDR2 FQNNGV. Together with reference TRBV11-2 and TRBJ1-1, the CDR3 gives the full variable domain: EAGVAQSPRYKIIEKRQSVAFWCNPISGHATLYWYQQILGQGPKLLIQFQNNGVVDDSQLPKDRFSAERLKGVDSTLKIQPAKLEDSAVYLCASSPRVDNTEAFFGQGTRLTVV.

The chain uses TRBV6-5 and TRBJ2-7, with D possibly TRBD1 on 6 matching bases. V was clipped by 5 bases and J by 8 bases, with 13 bases between them. The CDR3 loop spans 12 amino acids. Germline loops: CDR1 MNHEY, CDR2 SVGAGI. The CDR3 sequence is CASSPDRFQQYF. DNA of the CDR3: TGTGCCAGCAGTCCCGACAGGTTCCAGCAGTACTTC.

This sequence joins TRBV4-1 and TRBJ2-3, with TRBD2 matching 8 bases. Germline CDR1 is MGHRA and CDR2 is YSYEKL. V gave up 1 base and J gave up 5 bases; unmatched junction bases: 8. The CDR3 runs to 16 residues. This CDR3 is CASSQVPGGARDTQYF. DNA for the CDR3: TGCGCCAGCAGCCAAGTCCCGGGGGGGGCGCGAGATACGCAGTATTTT.

The chain joins TRBV11-2 to TRBJ2-3; D is possibly TRBD1 (5 bases). V lost 4 bases, J lost 12 bases, and 20 bases lay in between. CDR3 length equals 14 residues. Per germline, CDR1 SGHAT and CDR2 FQNNGV. The CDR3 DNA reads TGTGCCAGCAGCTCAGGGTTTGCCATTCCCAGTCAGTATTTT. This translates into CASSSGFAIPSQYF.

The rearrangement links TRBV28 to TRBJ1-5; 7 nucleotides line up with TRBD1. V gave up 10 bases and J gave up 2 bases; unmatched junction bases: 14. The length of the CDR3 is 16 residues. The germline V gene has CDR1 MDHEN and CDR2 SYDVKM. The CDR3 nucleotides are TGTGCCATCAGACCTAAGACAGGGCTTGGCAATCAGCCCCAGCATTTT. Translating it yields CAIRPKTGLGNQPQHF. Looking up the rest from reference TRBV28 and TRBJ1-5 gives the full variable domain: DVKVTQSSRYLVKRTGEKVFLECVQDMDHENMFWYRQDPGLGLRLIYFSYDVKMKEKGDIPEGYSVSREKKERFSLILESASTNQTSMYLCAIRPKTGLGNQPQHFGDGTRLSIL.

V is TRBV5-6 and J is TRBJ1-1, with D perhaps TRBD1 (6 bases). Germline assignment: CDR1 SGHDT and CDR2 YYEEEE. This CDR3 comprises 14 residues. V gave up 0 bases and J gave up 7 bases, with 13 bases separating them. The CDR3 loop reads CASSLGARGNEAFF. For the CDR3, the DNA is TGTGCCAGCAGCTTGGGGGCCAGGGGAAATGAAGCTTTCTTT.

The J gene is TRBJ2-1, the V gene TRBV27; 10 nucleotides line up with TRBD2. Germline CDR1 reads MNHEY; CDR2 reads SMNVEV (reference sequence). Unmatched junction bases numbered 5, after V lost 5 bases and J lost 7 bases. The CDR3 is 14 residues long. The CDR3 protein is CASSPGLASNEQFF. The CDR3 DNA reads as TGTGCCAGCAGTCCGGGACTAGCGTCGAATGAGCAGTTCTTC.

The gene calls are TRBV15 and TRBJ1-1; no reliable D call. This CDR3 has 14 amino acids. V was clipped by 3 bases and J by 0 bases, with 8 bases between them. Germline V gene data show CDR1 as LNHNV and CDR2 as YYDKDF (reference sequence). In DNA form, the CDR3 reads TGTGCCACCAGCAGGGATACAGTGAACACTGAAGCTTTCTTT. Translated: CATSRDTVNTEAFF.

This clone was seen a handful of times. The chain links TRBV7-2 to TRBJ2-7; 7 bases are shared with TRBD1. From germline, CDR1 is SGHTA and CDR2 FQGNSA. This CDR3 comprises 13 residues. With V trimmed by 2 bases and J by 9 bases, 7 bases remained unmatched. The CDR3 here is CASSLFGAGGQYF. The CDR3 region has the DNA TGTGCCAGCAGCTTATTCGGGGCAGGGGGGCAGTACTTC. The full variable domain, rest sourced from reference TRBV7-2 and TRBJ2-7, is GAGVSQSPSNKVTEKGKDVELRCDPISGHTALYWYRQSLGQGLEFLIYFQGNSAPDKSGLPSDRFSAERTGGSVSTLTIQRTQQEDSAVYLCASSLFGAGGQYFGPGTRLTVT.

This chain joins TRBV9 and TRBJ1-1; maybe TRBD1 (5 bases). In germline, CDR1 is SGDLS, CDR2 YYNGEE. There are 16 residues in the CDR3. V lost 0 bases and J lost 7, with 19 bases in between. The CDR3 region is CASSVAPGRGSGEAFF. The CDR3 nucleotides are TGTGCCAGCAGCGTAGCGCCCGGGAGGGGTTCAGGTGAAGCTTTCTTT.